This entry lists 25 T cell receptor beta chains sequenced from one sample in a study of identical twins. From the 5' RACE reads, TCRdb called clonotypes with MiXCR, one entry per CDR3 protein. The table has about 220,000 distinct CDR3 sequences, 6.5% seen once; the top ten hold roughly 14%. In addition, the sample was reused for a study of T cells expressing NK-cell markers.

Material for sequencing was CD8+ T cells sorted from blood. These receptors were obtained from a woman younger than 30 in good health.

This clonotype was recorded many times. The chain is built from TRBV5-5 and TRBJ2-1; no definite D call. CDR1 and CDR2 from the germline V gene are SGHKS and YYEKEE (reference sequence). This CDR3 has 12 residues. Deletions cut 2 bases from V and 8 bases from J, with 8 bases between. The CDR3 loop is CASSFSGDEQFF. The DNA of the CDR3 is TGTGCCAGCAGCTTCTCCGGAGATGAGCAGTTCTTC.

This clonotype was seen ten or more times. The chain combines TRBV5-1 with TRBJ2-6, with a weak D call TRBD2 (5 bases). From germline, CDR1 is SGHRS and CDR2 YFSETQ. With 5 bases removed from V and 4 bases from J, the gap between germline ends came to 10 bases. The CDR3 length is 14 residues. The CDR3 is CASRNTGGANVLTF. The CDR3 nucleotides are TGCGCCAGCAGGAACACGGGGGGGGCCAACGTCCTGACTTTC.

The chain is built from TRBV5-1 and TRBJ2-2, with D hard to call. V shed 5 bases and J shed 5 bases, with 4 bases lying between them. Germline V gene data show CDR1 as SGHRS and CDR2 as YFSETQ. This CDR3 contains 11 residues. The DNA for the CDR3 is TGCGCCAGCAGGGAAACCGGGGAGCTGTTTTTT. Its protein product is CASRETGELFF.

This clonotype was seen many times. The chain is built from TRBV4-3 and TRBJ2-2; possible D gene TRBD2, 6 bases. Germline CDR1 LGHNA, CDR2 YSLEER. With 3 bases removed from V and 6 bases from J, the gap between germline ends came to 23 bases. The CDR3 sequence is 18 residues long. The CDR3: CASSQKAQRVSLAGELFF. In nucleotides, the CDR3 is TGCGCCAGCAGCCAGAAAGCCCAGCGGGTCTCTCTTGCCGGGGAGCTGTTTTTT.

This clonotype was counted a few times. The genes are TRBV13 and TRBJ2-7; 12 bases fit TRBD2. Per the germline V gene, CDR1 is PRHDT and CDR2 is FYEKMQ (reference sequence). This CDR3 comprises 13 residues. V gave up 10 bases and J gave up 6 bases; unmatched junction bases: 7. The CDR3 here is CATGLAGSGEQYF. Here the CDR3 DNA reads TGTGCCACCGGACTAGCGGGATCCGGCGAGCAGTACTTC.

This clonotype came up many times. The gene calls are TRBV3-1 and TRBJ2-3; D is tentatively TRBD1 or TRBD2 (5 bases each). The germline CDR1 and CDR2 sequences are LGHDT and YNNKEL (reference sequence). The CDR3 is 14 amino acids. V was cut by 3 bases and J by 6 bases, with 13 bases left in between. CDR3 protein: CASSHRLGTDTQYF. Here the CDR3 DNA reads TGTGCCAGCAGCCATCGGCTTGGGACGGATACGCAGTATTTT.

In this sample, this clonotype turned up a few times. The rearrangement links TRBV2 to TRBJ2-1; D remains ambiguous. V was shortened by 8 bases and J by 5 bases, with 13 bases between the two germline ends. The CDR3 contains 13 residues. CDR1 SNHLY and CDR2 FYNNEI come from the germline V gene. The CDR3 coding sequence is TGTGCCAGCTGTATGTATTTCAACAATGAGCAGTTCTTC. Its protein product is CASCMYFNNEQFF.

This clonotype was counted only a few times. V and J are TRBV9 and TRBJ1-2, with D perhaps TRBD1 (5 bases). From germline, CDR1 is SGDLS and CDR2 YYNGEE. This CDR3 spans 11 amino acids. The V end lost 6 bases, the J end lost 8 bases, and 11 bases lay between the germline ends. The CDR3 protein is CASNTGVGYTF. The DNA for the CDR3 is TGTGCCAGCAATACAGGCGTCGGCTACACCTTC.

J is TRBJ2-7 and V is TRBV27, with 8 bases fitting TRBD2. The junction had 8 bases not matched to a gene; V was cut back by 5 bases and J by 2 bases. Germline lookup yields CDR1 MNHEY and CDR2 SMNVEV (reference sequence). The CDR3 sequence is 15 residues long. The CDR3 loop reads CASSPVAGSAYEQYF. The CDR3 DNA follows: TGTGCCAGCAGTCCAGTAGCGGGGTCAGCCTACGAGCAGTACTTC.

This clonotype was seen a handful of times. The DNA of the CDR3 is TGTGCCAGCAGTGAATACGGGGTCCTACAGCCCCAGCATTTT. This translates into CASSEYGVLQPQHF. This rearrangement joins TRBV6-1 to TRBJ1-5, with D unresolved. The CDR3 covers 14 residues. Germline V gene data show CDR1 as MNHNS and CDR2 as SASEGT. Trimming took 2 bases from V and 7 from J, leaving 12 bases between them.

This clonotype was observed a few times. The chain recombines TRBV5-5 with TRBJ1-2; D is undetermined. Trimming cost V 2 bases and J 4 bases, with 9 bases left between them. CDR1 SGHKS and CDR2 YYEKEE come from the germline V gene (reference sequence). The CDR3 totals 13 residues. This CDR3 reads CASSFRTAYGYTF. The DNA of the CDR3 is TGTGCCAGCAGCTTCCGCACAGCCTATGGCTACACCTTC.

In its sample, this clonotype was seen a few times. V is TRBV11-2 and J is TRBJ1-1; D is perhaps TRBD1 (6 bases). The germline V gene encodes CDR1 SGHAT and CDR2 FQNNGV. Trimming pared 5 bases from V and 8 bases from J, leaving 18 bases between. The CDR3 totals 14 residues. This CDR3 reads CASSPLSAGGEAFF. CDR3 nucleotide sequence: TGTGCCAGCAGCCCGCTTAGTGCCGGGGGCGAAGCTTTCTTT.

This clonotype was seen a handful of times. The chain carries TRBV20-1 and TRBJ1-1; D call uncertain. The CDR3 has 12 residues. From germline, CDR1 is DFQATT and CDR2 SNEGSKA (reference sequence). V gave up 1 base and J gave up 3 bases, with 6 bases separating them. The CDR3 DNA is TGCAGTGCTAGAGCCAGCGACACTGAAGCTTTCTTT. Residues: CSARASDTEAFF.

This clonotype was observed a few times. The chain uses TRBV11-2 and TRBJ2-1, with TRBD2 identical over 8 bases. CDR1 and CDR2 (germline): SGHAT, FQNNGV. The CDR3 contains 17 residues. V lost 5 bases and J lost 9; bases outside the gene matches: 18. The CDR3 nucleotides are TGTGCCAGCAGCGACCCCATGACCGGGACTAGTTTATCTGAGCAGTTCTTC. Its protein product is CASSDPMTGTSLSEQFF.

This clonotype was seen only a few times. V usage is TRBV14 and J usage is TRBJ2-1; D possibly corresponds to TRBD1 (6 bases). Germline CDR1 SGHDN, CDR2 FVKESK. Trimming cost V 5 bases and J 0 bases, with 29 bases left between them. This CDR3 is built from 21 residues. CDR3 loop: CASSSHPTGRVSSSSYNEQFF. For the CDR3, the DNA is TGTGCCAGCAGCTCCCACCCGACAGGAAGGGTATCCTCGAGCTCCTACAATGAGCAGTTCTTC.

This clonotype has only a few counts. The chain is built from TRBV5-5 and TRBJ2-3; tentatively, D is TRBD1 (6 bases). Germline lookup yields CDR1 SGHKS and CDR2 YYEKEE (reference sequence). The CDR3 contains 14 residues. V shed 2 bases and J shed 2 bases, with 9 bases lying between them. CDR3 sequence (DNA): TGTGCCAGCAGCTTCAGGGGCCACACAGATACGCAGTATTTT. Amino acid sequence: CASSFRGHTDTQYF.

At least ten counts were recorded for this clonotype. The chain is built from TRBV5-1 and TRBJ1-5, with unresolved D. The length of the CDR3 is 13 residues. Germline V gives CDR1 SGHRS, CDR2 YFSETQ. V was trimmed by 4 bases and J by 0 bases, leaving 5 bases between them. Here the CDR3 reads CASSDGSNQPQHF. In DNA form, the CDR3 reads TGCGCCAGCAGCGACGGTAGCAATCAGCCCCAGCATTTT. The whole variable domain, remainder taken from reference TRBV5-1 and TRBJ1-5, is KAGVTQTPRYLIKTRGQQVTLSCSPISGHRSVSWYQQTPGQGLQFLFEYFSETQRNKGNFPGRFSGRQFSNSRSEMNVSTLELGDSALYLCASSDGSNQPQHFGDGTRLSIL.

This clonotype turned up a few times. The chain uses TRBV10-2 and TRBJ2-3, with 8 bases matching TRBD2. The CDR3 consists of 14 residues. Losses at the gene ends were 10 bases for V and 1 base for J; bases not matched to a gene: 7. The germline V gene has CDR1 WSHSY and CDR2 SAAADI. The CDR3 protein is CATNELAGTDTQYF. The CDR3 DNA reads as TGCGCCACTAACGAACTAGCGGGCACAGATACGCAGTATTTT.

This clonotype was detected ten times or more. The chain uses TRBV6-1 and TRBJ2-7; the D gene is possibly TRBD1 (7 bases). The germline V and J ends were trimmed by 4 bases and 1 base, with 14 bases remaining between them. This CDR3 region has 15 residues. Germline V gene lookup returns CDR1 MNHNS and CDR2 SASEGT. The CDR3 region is CASSGKEGASYEQYF. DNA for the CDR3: TGTGCCAGCAGTGGGAAGGAGGGGGCTTCCTACGAGCAGTACTTC.

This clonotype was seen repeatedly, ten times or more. The CDR3 region is CASSHDNTEAFF. CDR3 DNA: TGCGCCAGCAGCCACGACAACACTGAAGCTTTCTTT. This chain connects TRBV4-3 to TRBJ1-1; D remains unclear. Germline CDR1 LGHNA, CDR2 YSLEER. The CDR3 has 12 residues. The V end was cut by 3 bases, the J end by 2 bases, with 4 bases between.

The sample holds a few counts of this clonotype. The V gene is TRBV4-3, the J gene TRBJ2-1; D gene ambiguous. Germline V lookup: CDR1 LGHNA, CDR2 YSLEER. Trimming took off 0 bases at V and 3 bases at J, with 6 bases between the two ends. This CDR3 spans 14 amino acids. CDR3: CASSQEGNYNEQFF. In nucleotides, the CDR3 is TGCGCCAGCAGCCAAGAGGGCAACTACAATGAGCAGTTCTTC.

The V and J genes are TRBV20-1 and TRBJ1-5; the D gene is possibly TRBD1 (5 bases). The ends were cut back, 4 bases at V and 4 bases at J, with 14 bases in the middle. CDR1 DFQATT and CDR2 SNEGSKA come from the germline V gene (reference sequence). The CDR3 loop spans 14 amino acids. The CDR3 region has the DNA TGCAGTGCTAAAGGGGTTCAATTAAATCAGCCCCAGCATTTT. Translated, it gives CSAKGVQLNQPQHF.

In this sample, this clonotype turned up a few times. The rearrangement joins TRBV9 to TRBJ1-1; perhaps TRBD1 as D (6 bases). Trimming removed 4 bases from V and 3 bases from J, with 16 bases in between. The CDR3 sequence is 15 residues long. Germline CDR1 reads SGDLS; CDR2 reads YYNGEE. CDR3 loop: CASSLLQGWDTEAFF. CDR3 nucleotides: TGTGCCAGCAGCCTTCTCCAGGGGTGGGACACTGAAGCTTTCTTT.

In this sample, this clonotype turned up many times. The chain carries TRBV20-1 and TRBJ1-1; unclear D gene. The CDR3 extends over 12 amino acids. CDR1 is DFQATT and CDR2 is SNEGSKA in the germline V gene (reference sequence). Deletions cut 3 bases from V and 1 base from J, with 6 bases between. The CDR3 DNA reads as TGCAGTGCTAGGGCTTGGAACACTGAAGCTTTCTTT. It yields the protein CSARAWNTEAFF.

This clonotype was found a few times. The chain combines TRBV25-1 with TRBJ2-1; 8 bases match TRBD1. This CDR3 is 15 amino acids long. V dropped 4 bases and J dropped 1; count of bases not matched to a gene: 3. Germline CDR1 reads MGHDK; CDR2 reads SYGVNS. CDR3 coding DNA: TGTGCCAGCAGTGGACGACAGGGGTCCTACAATGAGCAGTTCTTC. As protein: CASSGRQGSYNEQFF.